What follows are 9 T cell receptor beta chains derived from one specimen sequenced in a study of blood T cells in healthy people across ages. The use of a sample-barcoded 5' primer and a J-beta primer mix characterized a second PCR of 7 to 11 cycles. Each CDR3 protein is one row after TCRdb ran MiXCR on the 5' RACE reads. The data show about 1.7 million distinct CDR3 sequences, roughly 27% seen once. Source material: blood. The receptors originated from a woman aged 30 to 39 in good health.

This clonotype was counted a few times. The V call is TRBV20-1, the J call TRBJ1-6, with 7 bases identical to TRBD1. The germline CDR1 and CDR2 sequences are DFQATT and SNEGSKA (reference sequence). This CDR3 region has 15 residues. The ends lost 0 bases at V and 7 bases at J; junction bases unmatched: 6. The CDR3 bases are TGCAGTGCTAGAGATGGTGGGACAGCCAATTCACCCCTCCACTTT. This codes for CSARDGGTANSPLHF.

The V and J genes are TRBV15 and TRBJ1-5; TRBD1 matches 9 bases. This CDR3 region has 17 residues. V lost 0 bases and J lost 6; bases outside the gene matches: 9. Germline CDR1 is LNHNV and CDR2 is YYDKDF (reference sequence). DNA of the CDR3: TGTGCCACCAGCAGAGATCTACCGGGACAGGGAGGTCAGCCCCAGCATTTT. Translating it yields CATSRDLPGQGGQPQHF.

This clonotype has only a few counts. CDR3 sequence: CSARMGLAGANEQFF. CDR3 bases: TGCAGTGCTAGAATGGGACTAGCGGGAGCTAATGAGCAGTTCTTC. V usage is TRBV20-1 and J usage is TRBJ2-1, with 14 positions matching TRBD2. The CDR3 consists of 15 residues. The germline CDR1 and CDR2 sequences are DFQATT and SNEGSKA (reference sequence). The ends lost 2 bases at V and 7 bases at J; junction bases unmatched: 4.

The CDR3 loop is CASSYSSRKKGEQYF. The CDR3 DNA is TGTGCCAGCAGTTACTCCTCGCGGAAGAAAGGCGAGCAGTACTTC. This chain uses TRBV6-2 or TRBV6-3 with TRBJ2-7, with D unclear. Germline assignment: CDR1 MNHEY and CDR2 SVGEGT. This CDR3 is 15 amino acids long. Trimming stripped 0 bases from V and 6 bases from J, with 15 bases between.

The rearrangement links TRBV29-1 to TRBJ1-1; no clear D. This CDR3 spans 12 amino acids. Trimming left V 4 bases short and J 2 bases short, with 8 bases between. Germline V gene data show CDR1 as SQVTM and CDR2 as ANQGSEA. DNA of the CDR3: TGCAGCGTTGCGAAGGGAAACACTGAAGCTTTCTTT. Translated, it gives CSVAKGNTEAFF.

The chain combines TRBV28 with TRBJ2-3; 8 bases fit TRBD2. Losses at the gene ends were 4 bases for V and 2 bases for J; bases not matched to a gene: 26. The V gene's germline CDR1 is MDHEN and CDR2 SYDVKM. This CDR3 has 22 amino acids. In DNA, the CDR3 is TGTGCCAGCAGTTCCTCGACTCTGGGGAGCGGGAGTGGGGGTCACTACACAGATACGCAGTATTTT. Its protein is CASSSSTLGSGSGGHYTDTQYF.

As DNA, the CDR3 is TGTGCCAGCAGTTTATCTGTGACAGGGACCTACGAGCAGTACTTC. Translation gives CASSLSVTGTYEQYF. V and J are TRBV27 and TRBJ2-7, with TRBD1 matching over 7 bases. V was clipped by 0 bases and J by 2 bases; unmatched bases: 4. This CDR3 has 15 amino acids. Germline V gene sequence: CDR1 MNHEY, CDR2 SMNVEV (reference sequence).

The chain uses TRBV5-1 and TRBJ1-2; possibly TRBD1 for D (5 bases). The CDR3 runs 14 residues. V was trimmed by 0 bases and J by 8 bases, leaving 14 bases between them. From germline, CDR1 is SGHRS and CDR2 YFSETQ. The CDR3 sequence is CASSLDLGARGYTF. The CDR3 DNA reads TGCGCCAGCAGCTTGGATCTAGGGGCGCGGGGCTACACCTTC.

The chain couples TRBV29-1 to TRBJ1-2; TRBD1 matches at 9 bases. Germline assignment: CDR1 SQVTM and CDR2 ANQGSEA. There are 12 residues in the CDR3. V dropped 4 bases and J dropped 7; count of bases not matched to a gene: 4. CDR3: CSVGDREVGYTF. CDR3 bases: TGCAGCGTTGGGGACAGGGAGGTTGGCTACACCTTC. The full variable domain, completed using reference TRBV29-1 and TRBJ1-2, is SAVISQKPSRDICQRGTSLTIQCQVDSQVTMMFWYRQQPGQSLTLIATANQGSEATYESGFVIDKFPISRPNLTFSTLTVSNMSPEDSSIYLCSVGDREVGYTFGSGTRLTVV.